One TCR beta chain is described in this entry. The germline CDR1 and CDR2 sequences are SGHVS and FNYEAQ. CDR3 length equals 17 residues. Germline trimming cut 5 bases from V and 2 bases from J; bases unmatched to any gene: 12. These data belong to a study of blood T cell repertoires in COVID-19. Libraries were prepared by immunoSEQ multiplex PCR; TCRdb keeps only in-frame clonotypes and omits some of them. In the table there are about 190,000 clones, under 90% of which are singletons. V gene TRBV7-6 combines with J gene TRBJ2-7; 10 nucleotides align to TRBD1. The clonotype comes from a woman aged 80 or over with active or convalescent COVID-19. The sample taken for sequencing was peripheral blood. This CDR3 reads CASSKSLTGTGAYEQYF. The CDR3 DNA reads TGTGCCAGCAGCAAATCCTTGACCGGGACAGGGGCCTACGAGCAGTACTTC.